This T cell receptor beta chain originates from a study of cytomegalovirus exposure and HLA in healthy donors. General observations from the study: First-cohort TCR clusters tended to co-occur in the roughly 130 validation repertoires, a later analysis found.

This CDR3 has 16 amino acids. Germline V gene sequence: CDR1 SGDLS, CDR2 YYNGEE. V trimming: 0 bases; J trimming: 5 bases; junction bases outside the gene matches: 4. Here immunoSEQ multiplex PCR was the method, and the copy in TCRdb shows in-frame clones only, minus some. The data show roughly 230,000 clones, 90% seen once. Concerning this clone itself: The antigen is not known.

This TCR derives from a woman aged 30 to 39 in good health and CMV-seronegative. Sequenced sample: PBMCs. This rearrangement joins TRBV9 to TRBJ2-1; 11 nucleotides agree with TRBD1. The CDR3 is CASSVGPGQGDNEQFF. In nucleotides, the CDR3 is TGTGCCAGCAGCGTAGGGCCGGGACAGGGGGACAATGAGCAGTTCTTC.